This TCR beta chain emerged from a study of blood T cell repertoires in COVID-19. Looked up from germline, CDR1 is SNHLY and CDR2 is FYNNEI. Trimming shortened V by 7 bases and J by 8 bases, and 11 bases separated the two germline ends. There are 11 residues in the CDR3. Clones were read by immunoSEQ multiplex PCR, and TCRdb kept only the in-frame ones, dropping some. The repertoire consists of 80,000 to 100,000 clones, with about nine tenths occurring once and the leading ten covering 1.7%. This sequence originates from a man in his fifties or sixties with acute or convalescent COVID-19. The J gene is TRBJ1-1, the V gene TRBV2; D is unresolved. The sequenced sample was peripheral blood. The CDR3 loop is CASNTRGEAFF. The CDR3 nucleotides are TGTGCCAGCAACACTCGAGGCGAAGCTTTCTTT. Using reference TRBV2 and TRBJ1-1 for the parts outside the CDR3, the full variable domain is EPEVTQTPSHQVTQMGQEVILRCVPISNHLYFYWYRQILGQKVEFLVSFYNNEISEKSEIFDDQFSVERPDGSNFTLKIRSTKLEDSAMYFCASNTRGEAFFGQGTRLTVV.